This is a list of T cell receptor beta chains from one sample in a study of blood T cell repertoires in COVID-19. The assay was immunoSEQ multiplex PCR, and TCRdb's table has in-frame clones only and misses some. The sample holds some 42,000 clones, 90% seen once. The sequencing sample was made of peripheral blood. These receptors were collected from a man between 50 and 59 years old with active COVID-19. The CDR3 runs from the conserved cysteine through the conserved F or W. The D gene is left open where the match is weak. Not every row has a clone size; where given, it reads once, few, many or a size class.

v_gene	abundance	d_gene	j_gene	CDR3nt	CDR3aa
TRBV28	-	-	TRBJ1-1	TGTGCCAGCAGTCCCCCCCATGGAGGACAGACGAACACTGAAGCTTTCTTT	CASSPPHGGQTNTEAFF
TRBV7-8	-	TRBD1	TRBJ1-4	TGTGCCAGCAGCGTGGGGGACAGGAATGAGAAACTGTTTTTT	CASSVGDRNEKLFF
TRBV28	-	-	TRBJ2-3	TGTGCCAGCAGTTTACGTGATACGCAGTATTTT	CASSLRDTQYF
TRBV5-8	-	-	TRBJ1-3	TGTGCCAGCAGCTTGGTCAGCTCTGGAAACACCATATATTTT	CASSLVSSGNTIYF
TRBV20-1	-	-	TRBJ1-2	TGCAGTGCTAGTATAGTGGCGCAGGGGATACGTGGCTACACCTTC	CSASIVAQGIRGYTF
TRBV18	-	-	TRBJ1-2	TGTGCCAGCTCACAAGGTTCCAGCGGGGCCTATGGCTACACCTTC	CASSQGSSGAYGYTF
TRBV18	-	-	TRBJ2-7	TGTGCCAGCTCACCACTGGGCAGAGCCTACGAGCAGTACTTC	CASSPLGRAYEQYF
TRBV6-2/TRBV6-3	-	TRBD2	TRBJ2-3	TGTGCCAGCAGTTTCGCTAGCGGGGGAGTTGATACGCAGTATTTT	CASSFASGGVDTQYF
TRBV9	-	TRBD1	TRBJ1-1	TGTGCCAGCAGCGACCGGGACAGAGTGAACACTGAAGCTTTCTTT	CASSDRDRVNTEAFF
TRBV28	-	-	TRBJ1-4	TGTGCCAGCAGTTTACTCCGGACAGTAGGTGAAAAACTGTTTTTT	CASSLLRTVGEKLFF
TRBV5-1	few	TRBD1	TRBJ1-5	TGCGCCAGCAGCTTGGGACAGGGAGATCAGCCCCAGCATTTT	CASSLGQGDQPQHF
TRBV2	-	TRBD2	TRBJ2-6	TGTGCCAGCAGGGCCAGCGGGGTACAGGTGTACGGGGCCAACGTCCTGACTTTC	CASRASGVQVYGANVLTF
TRBV27	-	-	TRBJ2-7	TGTGCCAGCAGTTCCTTAAGCAGTTCGGGTGAGCAGTACTTC	CASSSLSSSGEQYF
TRBV21-1	-	-	TRBJ2-5	TGTGCCAGCGGCTCCATAGGGACTTGTATGGAAGAGACCCAGTACTTC	CASGSIGTCMEETQYF
TRBV9	-	TRBD2	TRBJ2-2	TGTGCCAGCAGCCCAATCGGGACTAGCGGCGCCGGGGAGCTGTTTTTT	CASSPIGTSGAGELFF
TRBV7-2	-	-	TRBJ2-1	TGTGCCAGCAGCTTCACAGGTTACAATGAGCAGTTCTTC	CASSFTGYNEQFF
TRBV27	-	TRBD2	TRBJ2-2	TGTGCCAGCATGGGTCCCAAGAGGACTAGCGGGACAAGGAGGAACACCGGGGAGCTGTTTTTT	CASMGPKRTSGTRRNTGELFF
TRBV27	-	-	TRBJ1-5	TGTGCCAGCAGTCCCACCTCTGGGGCAAGCAATCAGCCCCAGCATTTT	CASSPTSGASNQPQHF
TRBV3-1/TRBV3-2	few	-	TRBJ2-3	TGTGCCAGCAGCCAAGATCGGAGATCCCTACCCACAGATACGCAGTATTTT	CASSQDRRSLPTDTQYF
TRBV27	-	TRBD1	TRBJ1-1	TGTGCCAGCAGGACCACCACAGGGGGAGAAACTGAAGCTTTCTTT	CASRTTTGGETEAFF
TRBV5-1	-	-	TRBJ1-1	TGCGCCAGCAGCTTCCAGGGGACCACTGAAGCTTTCTTT	CASSFQGTTEAFF
TRBV3-1/TRBV3-2	-	-	TRBJ1-6	TGTGCCAGCAGCCCGAGAGAACAGAATTCACCCCTCCACTTT	CASSPREQNSPLHF
TRBV28	-	TRBD1	TRBJ2-3	TGTGCCAGCAGTTTGACAGGGGTGGGCGATACGCAGTATTTT	CASSLTGVGDTQYF
TRBV4-1	-	-	TRBJ1-2	TGCGCCAGCAGCCAGACAGCTAACTATGGCTACACCTTC	CASSQTANYGYTF
TRBV10-3	-	-	TRBJ2-7	TGTGCCATCGCAGGCTCTTTCTACGAGCAGTACTTC	CAIAGSFYEQYF
TRBV2	-	-	TRBJ1-4	TGTGCCAGCGCCGGGACTGACCCGCTCCTTAATGAAAAACTGTTTTTT	CASAGTDPLLNEKLFF
TRBV19	-	-	TRBJ1-5	TGTGCCAGTAGTATTCGCGTTACGGGTTACAATCAGCCCCAGCATTTT	CASSIRVTGYNQPQHF
TRBV6-4	-	-	TRBJ1-1	TGTGCCAGCAGTGAAAACCCAGCGGCCACTGAAGCTTTCTTT	CASSENPAATEAFF
TRBV4-1	-	TRBD1	TRBJ1-5	TGCGCCAGCAGCCAAAGACAGGGGGGACAGCCCCAGCATTTT	CASSQRQGGQPQHF
TRBV6-5	once	-	TRBJ1-1	TGTGCCAGCGGCGTAGGGGGTATCAGAAACACTGAAGCTTTCTTT	CASGVGGIRNTEAFF
TRBV12-5	-	-	TRBJ2-1	TGTGCTAGTGGTTTGGGCAACGAGAATGAGCAGTTCTTC	CASGLGNENEQFF
TRBV4-2	-	TRBD2	TRBJ2-7	TGTGCCAGCAGCCAAACCCAGGCAGGGAGGGTTGTTAGGGGTGGGGAGCAGTACTTC	CASSQTQAGRVVRGGEQYF
TRBV11-2	-	-	TRBJ2-6	TGTGCCAGCAGCTCCGCTGGGGCCAACGTCCTGACTTTC	CASSSAGANVLTF
TRBV7-3	-	TRBD1	TRBJ1-1	TGTGCCAGCTCCTCCCAGGGGGCCAACACTGAAGCTTTCTTT	CASSSQGANTEAFF
TRBV30	-	TRBD2	TRBJ2-2	TGTGCCTGGAGGGCAGCGGGGGCCAACACCGGGGAGCTGTTTTTT	CAWRAAGANTGELFF
TRBV3-1/TRBV3-2	-	-	TRBJ2-7	TGTGCCAGCACCCGGACGGGAGCTGAGGGGCAGTACTTC	CASTRTGAEGQYF
TRBV14	-	-	TRBJ2-5	TGTGCCAGCAGCCAGAGGGAGACCCAGTACTTC	CASSQRETQYF
TRBV6-1	-	-	TRBJ2-1	TGTGCCAGCAGTGCCACCGGGAATACCAACTACAATGAGCAGTTCTTC	CASSATGNTNYNEQFF
TRBV5-4	-	-	TRBJ2-4	TGTGCCAGCAGCTTGTCAGTGGCCAAAAACATTCAGTACTTC	CASSLSVAKNIQYF
TRBV28	-	-	TRBJ2-1	TGTGCCAGCAGTGAATTAGATTCCCTTAGACTAAGTGAGCAGTTCTTC	CASSELDSLRLSEQFF
TRBV5-4	-	-	TRBJ1-1	TGTGCCAGCAGCTTGCAAGGGACAAAAATGAACACTGAAGCTTTCTTT	CASSLQGTKMNTEAFF
TRBV25-1	-	TRBD1	TRBJ2-1	TGTGCCAGCAGGGCAGGGGGTAGGAATGAGCAGTTCTTC	CASRAGGRNEQFF
TRBV2	-	-	TRBJ2-2	TGTGCCAGCAGTGATATGGCGGCCGGGGAGCTGTTTTTT	CASSDMAAGELFF
TRBV9	-	TRBD2	TRBJ2-1	TGTGCCAGCAGCGTTAGGGCCCGCGGGGGGGCCAATGAGCAGTTCTTC	CASSVRARGGANEQFF
TRBV6-5	-	TRBD1	TRBJ2-7	TGTGCCAGCAGCTACGGGGACAGGGCCTCCTACGAGCAGTACTTC	CASSYGDRASYEQYF
TRBV9	-	-	TRBJ1-1	TGTGCCAGCAGCGTAGCCCCGGGAATTCGGGCCACTGAAGCTTTCTTT	CASSVAPGIRATEAFF
TRBV6-5	-	-	TRBJ1-2	TGTGCCAGCAGGCCGGGACACGAAAACTATGGCTACACCTTC	CASRPGHENYGYTF
TRBV13	-	TRBD1	TRBJ1-1	TGTGCCAGCAGCTTAGAACAGGGGGCGCCCTACGGTGAAGCTTTCTTT	CASSLEQGAPYGEAFF
TRBV4-2	-	TRBD1	TRBJ2-7	TGTGCCAGCAGCCAACAAACCGGGACAGGGGTGCTCGAGCAGTACTTC	CASSQQTGTGVLEQYF
TRBV4-2	-	TRBD1	TRBJ2-7	TGTGCCAGCAGCCAAGGACAGGGGGCCTACGAGCAGTACTTC	CASSQGQGAYEQYF
TRBV14	-	-	TRBJ2-3	TGTGCCAGCAGCCAAAACGGGGGTAAAACAGATACGCAGTATTTT	CASSQNGGKTDTQYF
TRBV5-1	-	TRBD1	TRBJ2-7	TGCGCCAGCAGCCTTGGGACAGTAAAAACCTACGAGCAGTACTTC	CASSLGTVKTYEQYF
TRBV29-1	once	TRBD2	TRBJ2-4	TGCAGCGTTGAAGGTGGGCTAGCGGGGCTCGGAAACATTCAGTACTTC	CSVEGGLAGLGNIQYF
TRBV7-8	-	TRBD1	TRBJ1-4	TGTGCCAGCAGCCCACAACCCGCAGGGGGCGCGGGTGAAAAACTGTTTTTT	CASSPQPAGGAGEKLFF